These 10 T cell receptor beta chains came from one sample sequenced in a study of blood T cell repertoires in COVID-19. Sequencing was performed with immunoSEQ multiplex PCR; in TCRdb, only in-frame clones are kept and a portion is missing. The table has approximately 300,000 clones, 70% to 90% seen once. Material: PBMCs or T cells enriched from blood (not recorded which). The source of these receptors is a woman aged 25 to 39 who had recovered from COVID-19.

The chain links TRBV19 to TRBJ1-1, with TRBD1 identical over 8 bases. CDR3 length equals 14 residues. With V trimmed by 5 bases and J by 4 bases, 6 bases remained unmatched. Looked up from germline, CDR1 is LNHDA and CDR2 is SQIVND (reference sequence). CDR3 DNA: TGTGCCAGTAGTCTGGCAGGGGGCCCCACTGAAGCTTTCTTT. This codes for CASSLAGGPTEAFF.

This chain joins TRBV7-9 and TRBJ2-7; no definite D call. The CDR3 runs 14 residues. Trimming cost V 5 bases and J 6 bases, with 17 bases left between them. The germline CDR1 and CDR2 sequences are SEHNR and FQNEAQ (reference sequence). The CDR3 bases are TGTGCCAGCAGCCCGCCGGGTCCGACCCTCGAGCAGTACTTC. Its protein product is CASSPPGPTLEQYF.

The sample holds a few counts of this clone. The V and J genes are TRBV7-2 and TRBJ2-7; D possibly corresponds to TRBD1 (5 bases). The germline V and J ends were trimmed by 2 bases and 2 bases, with 10 bases remaining between them. The germline V gene encodes CDR1 SGHTA and CDR2 FQGNSA. This CDR3 is 14 amino acids long. Here the CDR3 reads CASSLKPGPYEQYF. CDR3 nucleotide sequence: TGTGCCAGCAGCTTAAAGCCAGGGCCCTACGAGCAGTACTTC.

The rearrangement uses TRBV24-1 and TRBJ2-3; D is uncertain. The CDR3 is 13 residues long. V was clipped by 3 bases and J by 3 bases, with 6 bases between them. CDR1 and CDR2 (germline): KGHDR, SFDVKD. The CDR3 loop is CATSDDGTDTQYF. The CDR3 DNA reads TGTGCCACCAGTGATGACGGGACAGATACGCAGTATTTT.

The chain has TRBV27 and TRBJ2-1; tentatively, D is TRBD2 (6 bases). Trimming pared 10 bases from V and 6 bases from J, leaving 13 bases between. From germline, CDR1 is MNHEY and CDR2 SMNVEV (reference sequence). The CDR3 consists of 12 residues. CDR3 in DNA: TGTGCCACCCGGTCGGGGGTCAATGAGCAGTTCTTC. It is translated as CATRSGVNEQFF.

This chain links TRBV6-2 or TRBV6-3 with TRBJ2-2, with 15 bases lining up with TRBD2. Trimming took 6 bases from V and 0 from J; bases not matched to a gene: 11. This CDR3 contains 20 residues. Germline-derived CDR1 and CDR2 are MNHEY and SVGEGT. Here the CDR3 reads CASSVSRRTSGGANTGELFF. The CDR3 DNA sequence: TGTGCCAGCAGCGTATCCCGACGGACTAGCGGGGGGGCGAACACCGGGGAGCTGTTTTTT.

This chain connects TRBV5-5 to TRBJ2-7; 7 nucleotides align to TRBD1. Unmatched junction bases numbered 3, after V lost 4 bases and J lost 2 bases. This CDR3 region has 13 residues. Looked up from germline, CDR1 is SGHKS and CDR2 is YYEKEE (reference sequence). The CDR3 is CASSPGTAYEQYF. In nucleotides, the CDR3 is TGTGCCAGCAGCCCCGGGACAGCCTACGAGCAGTACTTC.

The J gene is TRBJ1-6, the V gene TRBV7-8; no firm D call. Germline V gives CDR1 SGHVS, CDR2 FQNEAQ. The CDR3 consists of 14 residues. Trimming cost V 7 bases and J 12 bases, with 19 bases left between them. CDR3 in DNA: TGTGCCAGCACGATTTCGGGCGGGATGGGACCCCTCCACTTT. It translates to CASTISGGMGPLHF.

This CDR3 is CASSIGQQNYGYTF. The CDR3 region has the DNA TGTGCCAGTAGTATCGGACAGCAAAACTATGGCTACACCTTC. V usage is TRBV19 and J usage is TRBJ1-2; TRBD1 might be the D (6 bases). Germline V gene lookup returns CDR1 LNHDA and CDR2 SQIVND (reference sequence). The CDR3 has 14 amino acids. With 3 bases removed from V and 2 bases from J, the gap between germline ends came to 10 bases.

The chain couples TRBV2 to TRBJ2-5, with D possibly matching TRBD2 (6 bases). The CDR3 totals 14 residues. The germline gives CDR1 SNHLY, CDR2 FYNNEI. Between the trimmed V and J ends, which lost 6 bases and 7 bases, there was a span of 18 bases. The CDR3, as DNA: TGTGCCAGCAGGGGGGATCAGATCGGGAGGACCCAGTACTTC. This translates into CASRGDQIGRTQYF.